The source of this T cell receptor (beta chain) is a study of T cells after posttransplantation cyclophosphamide. Regarding the study as a whole: Blood and skin or GI T cell repertoires showed limited TRB overlap. Recipient CMV seropositivity and CMV reactivation strongly tracked TRB clonality. Later post-transplant blood repertoires were often dominated by donor CD8+ memory clones.

Cyclophosphamide on days +3 and +4 followed busulfan-fludarabine conditioning and a marrow graft. Sequencing was performed with immunoSEQ multiplex PCR; in TCRdb, only in-frame clones are kept and a portion is missing. The table has some 8,000 clones, approximately 87% seen once. This clone was recorded only once. Its antigen is not known. The source was CD4+ T cells sorted from blood, collected roughly 1,400 days after allogeneic stem cell transplant with posttransplant cyclophosphamide. The receptor was derived from a female patient aged 50-65 years who received an allogeneic stem cell transplant from a related donor, was CMV-positive, and had no GVHD. Certain T cells may be donor cells from the graft.

In DNA, the CDR3 is TGTGCCAGCAGCTCCAGGGGGGAAGAGACCCAGTACTTC. Protein product: CASSSRGEETQYF. This chain links TRBV7-9 with TRBJ2-5, with D possibly being TRBD1 (7 bases). The germline V gene encodes CDR1 SEHNR and CDR2 FQNEAQ (reference sequence). This CDR3 contains 13 residues. V lost 4 bases and J 3 bases, leaving 9 bases between the germline ends.